This T cell receptor (beta chain) is from a study of Graves' ophthalmopathy and Graves' hyperthyroidism. The study's findings and limits: With a specificity of 72.22% and a sensitivity of over 65%, the model predicted ophthalmopathy progression.

The CDR3 extends over 13 amino acids. The ends were cut back, 4 bases at V and 3 bases at J, with 11 bases in the middle. From germline, CDR1 is SGHKS and CDR2 YYEKEE (reference sequence). The authors amplified TCR beta CDR3 regions, and they did so from RNA transcripts for repertoire sequencing. Second-round multiplex PCR came after a first-round RT-PCR that employed HTBI primers. Using its own MiXCR run on the multiplex PCR reads, TCRdb lists one record per CDR3 protein. The sample lists 200,000 to 250,000 distinct CDR3 sequences; approximately 21% were seen once. Physicians reached a diagnosis by relying on clinical symptoms, serum thyroxine, TRAb, thyroid ultrasound and orbital computed tomography. This clonotype was found many times. Its antigen remains unknown.

The source of this sequence is a woman in her forties or fifties with Graves' ophthalmopathy. The chain combines TRBV5-5 with TRBJ2-7, with TRBD1 as a possible D gene (5 bases). Sequencing was carried out using peripheral blood. DNA of the CDR3: TGTGCCAGCAGCAGGCAGGGAAGCTACGAGCAGTACTTC. It encodes CASSRQGSYEQYF.